This TCR beta chain was sequenced in a study of radiation and T cells in renal cell carcinoma. With regard to this clone: Its antigen remains unidentified.

Trimming removed 8 bases at V and 4 bases at J, with 16 bases between. The CDR3 covers 14 residues. Germline V gene data show CDR1 as SGHRS and CDR2 as YFSETQ. Time point of the sample: blood 4 weeks post-SBRT, at nephrectomy. Described treatment: 15 Gy SBRT to primary tumor, nephrectomy 4 weeks later. Clear cell pathology was present in this patient's renal cell carcinoma. Sequencing was performed with immunoSEQ multiplex PCR; in TCRdb, only in-frame clones are kept and a portion is missing. The data show around 81,000 clones, with around four fifths seen just once and more than 9% held by the top ten. Study outcomes and limitations: Baseline intratumoral clonotype presence is unknown without pretreatment biopsies. From baseline, blood top tumor clonotypes peaked at 2 weeks post-radiation.

The TCR comes from a middle-aged man with renal cell carcinoma. The rearrangement joins TRBV5-1 to TRBJ2-1, with a weak D call TRBD1 (6 bases). Source: blood, taken from a patient whose treatment included radiotherapy and nephrectomy. CDR3 amino acids: CASSPGQTYNEQFF. CDR3 bases: TGCGCCAGTTCCCCCGGACAGACTTACAATGAGCAGTTCTTC.